This T cell receptor (beta chain) was documented in a study of beta chain features in type 1 diabetes. Details on this clone: Its antigen is still unknown.

General study results and limits: In all four CD4+ subsets, TCRB CDR3 length was significantly, moderately reduced in type 1 diabetes. Insertions were fewer and deletions more numerous at VDJ junctions in type 1 diabetes patients.

The CDR3 has 11 residues. Trimming cost V 4 bases and J 2 bases, with 0 bases left between them. CDR1 and CDR2 from the germline V gene are SGHTA and FQGNSA. Cells sorted by CD45RO/CCR7/CD25/CD127/CD95/CD27 comprised CD4+ naive, central memory, regulatory and stem cell-like memory cells. Every bit of the isolated RNA underwent reverse transcription, so sequencing read expressed TCRB transcripts. The average output of naive, central memory and regulatory T cell samples was several million reads. TCRdb keeps only in-frame clones here, not all; method: immunoSEQ multiplex PCR. The sample includes about 340,000 clones, around 8% of them seen just once.

J is TRBJ1-3 and V is TRBV7-2; D is unresolved. The receptor was derived from a woman in her late teens or twenties in good health. Sequences were obtained from central memory CD4+ T cells from blood. The CDR3 spells CASSSGNTIYF. The CDR3 bases are TGTGCCAGCAGCTCTGGAAACACCATATATTTT.